This record covers a single TCR beta chain. There are a few counts of this clonotype. There is no known antigen for this receptor. One base away there is no much larger clone; base qualities are not given. Reads for this sample came from an Illumina HiSeq 1500. TCRdb applied fastp at Q25 and MiXCR to the public reads, then kept only in-frame beta chains. All rows with the same CDR3 protein become a single entry with the most common DNA and genes. The sample has 250,000 or so distinct CDR3 sequences on record, 15% to 20% of them singletons. Around 47% of the sample is in the top ten clones. The record originates from a study of T cell repertoires in cytomegalovirus infection (dated by TCRdb to about 2019). For the study in its entirety: The HLA type of each donor mattered for the analysis, because public TCR beta signatures pointed to carriage of CMV infection along with the matching HLA type. What the research found in general, with its limitations: Carriers of CMV infection plus the relevant HLA type were discriminated by the cumulative frequency of public TCR beta family members in the study cohort and in an independent approximately 400-donor cohort. The ex vivo response was dominated by HLA-C-restricted CMV-specific TCR beta clonotypes, and the single most frequent clonotype in two of eight donors was supplied by these HLA-C-restricted clonotypes.

The germline ends are 15 bases apart after V is trimmed by 3 bases and J by 6 bases. Measured from the cysteine to the phenylalanine, the CDR3 is 14 residues long. Only CDR3 DNA remains: 42 bases, in frame from the first base. CDR1 and CDR2 are read off the germline V gene (reference sequence) as SEHNR and FQNEAQ. This clonotype was obtained from a human donor in good health (CMV status not recorded). Some clones in this sample may be carry-over from other donors' samples. Material: CD8+ T cells from PBMCs. This chain is built from TRBV7-9 and TRBJ2-7; the D gene remains uncertain. The CDR3 is CASSFFTTSGEQYF. Read as DNA, the sequence is TGTGCCAGCAGCTTTTTTACCACAAGTGGCGAGCAGTACTTC.